Below, 6 T cell receptor beta chains from the same sample are listed, as sequenced in a study of beta chain features in type 1 diabetes. Every bit of the isolated RNA underwent reverse transcription, so sequencing read expressed TCRB transcripts. Profiled with immunoSEQ multiplex PCR; TCRdb holds only in-frame clones, not every one. The repertoire has a few hundred thousand clones, about 29% of them found once; the top ten carry roughly 0.066%. Specimen: naive CD4+ T cells from blood. These receptors were taken from a young man in good health.

The CDR3: CASSGYYEQYF. CDR3 nucleotide sequence: TGTGCCAGCAGTGGGTACTACGAGCAGTACTTC. V usage is TRBV6-1 and J usage is TRBJ2-7; unclear D gene. V was shortened by 4 bases and J by 3 bases, with 4 bases between the two germline ends. CDR1 is MNHNS and CDR2 is SASEGT in the germline V gene. The CDR3 totals 11 residues.

V usage is TRBV7-9 and J usage is TRBJ2-3; TRBD1 agrees at 7 bases. V dropped 5 bases and J dropped 2; count of bases not matched to a gene: 13. In germline, CDR1 is SEHNR, CDR2 FQNEAQ (reference sequence). CDR3 length equals 17 residues. The DNA for the CDR3 is TGTGCCAGCAGCCACGGAACGGGACAGTTTCTCACAGATACGCAGTATTTT. This gives the protein CASSHGTGQFLTDTQYF.

This clone was found a few times. In DNA form, the CDR3 reads TGTGCCAGCAACGGACAGGGGGAATTTTACGAGCAGTACTTC. As protein: CASNGQGEFYEQYF. V gene TRBV7-9 combines with J gene TRBJ2-7; 10 bases map to TRBD1. Germline V gene data show CDR1 as SEHNR and CDR2 as FQNEAQ (reference sequence). Unmatched junction bases numbered 7, after V lost 7 bases and J lost 4 bases. This CDR3 spans 14 amino acids. Based on the CDR3 plus reference TRBV7-9 and TRBJ2-7, the full variable domain is DTGVSQNPRHKITKRGQNVTFRCDPISEHNRLYWYRQTLGQGPEFLTYFQNEAQLEKSRLLSDRFSAERPKGSFSTLEIQRTEQGDSAMYLCASNGQGEFYEQYFGPGTRLTVT.

This clone was counted only a few times. The chain is built from TRBV2 and TRBJ2-1; D unresolved. Deletions cut 5 bases from V and 3 bases from J, with 5 bases between. The CDR3 covers 12 residues. CDR1 and CDR2 from the germline V gene are SNHLY and FYNNEI. CDR3 DNA: TGTGCCAGCAGTTCTGTCTACAATGAGCAGTTCTTC. This sequence encodes CASSSVYNEQFF.

This clone was counted a few times. The chain employs TRBV30 and TRBJ2-5; TRBD2 matches at 10 bases. The CDR3 contains 13 residues. Germline V gene data show CDR1 as GTSNPN and CDR2 as SVGIG (reference sequence). V was clipped by 5 bases and J by 4 bases; unmatched bases: 4. CDR3: CAWALAGGETQYF. CDR3 nucleotides: TGTGCCTGGGCCTTAGCGGGAGGAGAGACCCAGTACTTC.

The rearrangement joins TRBV18 to TRBJ2-1; 7 positions match TRBD1. Germline-derived CDR1 and CDR2 are KGHSH and LQKENI. The CDR3 contains 12 residues. With V trimmed by 3 bases and J by 10 bases, 3 bases remained unmatched. Written as DNA, the CDR3 is TGTGCCAGCTCACCGGACAGGCCAGAGCAGTTCTTC. Protein sequence: CASSPDRPEQFF.